A selection of T cell receptor beta chains follows, all from one sample in a study of control samples from healthy donors and cancer patients. The data were produced by immunoSEQ multiplex PCR, yet TCRdb's version contains in-frame clones alone and is incomplete. The sample has 95,000 to 150,000 clones, roughly 86% seen once. The sequenced sample consisted of blood. The receptors were sampled from a man aged 55 to 70 in good health. Both conserved end residues are part of each CDR3. Fields, in order: D gene, J gene, V gene, clone size, CDR3 protein, CDR3 DNA. The D gene is left open where the match is weak. Rows give clone size only sometimes, using once, few, many, or a class for an expanded clone.

>-|TRBJ2-7|TRBV11-2|-
CASSLGTAGDEQYF
TGTGCCAGCAGCTTAGGGACTGCTGGGGACGAGCAGTACTTC
>TRBD1|TRBJ1-6|TRBV4-1|-
CASRRSGTDNSPLHF
TGCGCCAGCCGTAGAAGCGGGACAGACAATTCACCCCTCCACTTT
>-|TRBJ2-7|TRBV5-1|-
CASSLMSPEQNEQYF
TGCGCCAGCAGCTTGATGTCGCCCGAACAGAACGAGCAGTACTTC
>-|TRBJ2-7|TRBV27|few
CASRNMGDEQYF
TGTGCCAGCAGGAATATGGGAGACGAGCAGTACTTC
>-|TRBJ1-1|TRBV25-1|-
CASSGGMGAFF
TGTGCCAGCAGTGGGGGGATGGGGGCTTTCTTT
>TRBD1|TRBJ2-4|TRBV28|-
CASKGNRGLTKNIQYF
TGTGCCAGCAAAGGGAACAGGGGGCTTACCAAAAACATTCAGTACTTC
>-|TRBJ1-2|TRBV11-3|-
CASSLVGGYTF
TGTGCCAGCAGCTTAGTAGGGGGCTACACCTTC
>-|TRBJ1-5|TRBV7-9|-
CASSLVSVSQPQHF
TGTGCCAGCAGCTTAGTATCGGTATCTCAGCCCCAGCATTTT
>-|TRBJ1-1|TRBV6-2/TRBV6-3|-
CASSYGTNTEAFF
TGTGCCAGCAGTTACGGCACCAACACTGAAGCTTTCTTT
>-|TRBJ1-4|TRBV3-1/TRBV3-2|-
CASSQSGEKLFF
TGTGCCAGCAGCCAATCAGGAGAAAAACTGTTTTTT
>TRBD1|TRBJ1-4|TRBV11-2|-
CASSLARVTGGTEKLFF
TGTGCCAGCAGCTTAGCACGTGTGACAGGGGGCACTGAAAAACTGTTTTTT
>TRBD2|TRBJ2-2|TRBV5-1|once
CASNKGLDPPDTGELFF
TGCGCCAGCAACAAAGGACTAGACCCTCCCGACACCGGGGAGCTGTTTTTT
>TRBD1|TRBJ1-2|TRBV24-1|-
CATSGVDRVSGYTF
TGTGCCACCAGTGGGGTGGACAGGGTAAGTGGCTACACCTTC
>-|TRBJ2-1|TRBV18|-
CASSPPYRGPYNEQFF
TGTGCCAGCTCACCACCGTACCGGGGGCCCTACAATGAGCAGTTCTTC
>-|TRBJ2-4|TRBV4-1|-
CASSGVQAKNIQYF
TGCGCCAGCAGCGGGGTACAAGCCAAAAACATTCAGTACTTC
>-|TRBJ2-3|TRBV7-9|-
CASSQGGDTQYF
TGTGCCAGCAGCCAAGGGGGAGATACGCAGTATTTT
>-|TRBJ1-3|TRBV19|-
CASNMGQHSGNTIYF
TGTGCCAGTAACATGGGGCAGCACTCTGGAAACACCATATATTTT
>-|TRBJ1-5|TRBV19|-
CASKGVQDQPQHF
TGTGCCTCTAAAGGGGTTCAGGATCAGCCCCAGCATTTT
>TRBD1|TRBJ2-3|TRBV5-5|few
CASSLGTGVGTDTQYF
TGTGCCAGCAGCTTGGGGACAGGGGTGGGCACAGATACGCAGTATTTT
>-|TRBJ1-6|TRBV18|-
CASSPSRGWENSPLHF
TGTGCCAGCTCACCAAGCCGGGGTTGGGAAAATTCACCCCTCCACTTT
>-|TRBJ2-3|TRBV5-1|-
CASSLVKGSSTDTQYF
TGCGCCAGCAGCTTGGTCAAGGGATCTAGCACAGATACGCAGTATTTT
>TRBD1|TRBJ1-5|TRBV30|-
CAWSGDRDQPQHF
TGTGCCTGGAGTGGCGACAGGGATCAGCCCCAGCATTTT
>-|TRBJ2-3|TRBV28|once
CASSLIDTQYF
TGTGCCAGCAGTTTAATAGATACGCAGTATTTT
>TRBD1|TRBJ2-3|TRBV24-1|-
CATSEAPGQGFTDTQYF
TGTGCCACCAGTGAGGCTCCGGGACAGGGTTTCACAGATACGCAGTATTTT
>-|TRBJ1-5|TRBV6-4|once
CASRAPGALKPSQPQHF
TGTGCCAGCCGGGCCCCGGGGGCCCTGAAGCCCAGCCAGCCCCAGCATTTT
>-|TRBJ1-3|TRBV7-6|-
CASSLTDENTIYF
TGTGCCAGCAGCTTAACGGATGAGAACACCATATATTTT
>-|TRBJ1-4|TRBV6-5|-
CASSYARRTNEKLFF
TGTGCCAGCAGTTACGCCCGACGGACTAATGAAAAACTGTTTTTT
>-|TRBJ2-1|TRBV18|few
CASSPQGRNNEQFF
TGTGCCAGCTCACCACAGGGAAGGAACAATGAGCAGTTCTTC
>TRBD1|TRBJ1-1|TRBV5-6|-
CASRYRGVTEAFF
TGTGCCAGCAGGTACAGGGGGGTCACTGAAGCTTTCTTT
>-|TRBJ1-2|TRBV27|-
CASSPRGTYGYTF
TGTGCCAGCAGTCCCCGGGGCACCTATGGCTACACCTTC
>TRBD1|TRBJ1-6|TRBV9|-
CASSVGNRGDSPLHF
TGTGCCAGCAGCGTAGGCAACAGGGGAGACTCACCCCTCCACTTT
>-|TRBJ1-6|TRBV5-5|-
CASSLQVYNSPLHF
TGTGCCAGCAGCTTGCAGGTATATAATTCACCCCTCCACTTT
>-|TRBJ2-5|TRBV13|once
CASSPRDYQETQYF
TGTGCCAGCAGCCCCCGGGACTACCAAGAGACCCAGTACTTC
>TRBD1|TRBJ2-1|TRBV24-1|-
CATTETGGSYNEQFF
TGTGCCACCACCGAGACAGGGGGCTCCTACAATGAGCAGTTCTTC
>-|TRBJ2-6|TRBV19|-
CASTTGAGANVLTF
TGTGCCAGTACTACAGGCGCTGGGGCCAACGTCCTGACTTTC
>TRBD1|TRBJ1-4|TRBV4-3|-
CASSPRQGRTNEKLFF
TGCGCCAGCAGCCCCAGACAGGGAAGGACTAATGAAAAACTGTTTTTT
>-|TRBJ1-2|TRBV6-2/TRBV6-3|-
CASSPDGRNYGYTF
TGTGCCAGCAGTCCCGACGGGAGAAACTATGGCTACACCTTC
>-|TRBJ1-2|TRBV7-2|few
CASSLAGTYGYTF
TGTGCCAGCAGCTTAGCCGGGACCTATGGCTACACCTTC
>-|TRBJ1-6|TRBV4-3|-
CASSQTWTGYNSPLHF
TGCGCCAGCAGCCAAACTTGGACGGGCTATAATTCACCCCTCCACTTT
>TRBD1|TRBJ2-7|TRBV27|-
CASSPVTGTYEQYF
TGTGCCAGCAGTCCGGTGACAGGGACCTACGAGCAGTACTTC
>-|TRBJ1-3|TRBV7-2|-
CASSLAIGSTNTIYF
TGTGCCAGCAGCTTAGCGATTGGCAGCACAAACACCATATATTTT
>-|TRBJ1-2|TRBV5-8|-
CASNLMDGPYGYTF
TGTGCCAGCAACCTGATGGACGGACCCTATGGCTACACCTTC
>-|TRBJ2-7|TRBV6-5|-
CASRVELDTYEQYF
TGTGCCAGCAGAGTCGAGTTGGACACCTACGAGCAGTACTTC
>TRBD2|TRBJ2-3|TRBV4-2|-
CASSQGLSGGPTDTQYF
TGTGCCAGCAGCCAAGGGTTGAGCGGGGGGCCCACAGATACGCAGTATTTT
>-|TRBJ2-1|TRBV7-2|-
CASSPSVYNEQFF
TGTGCCAGCAGCCCCTCGGTCTACAATGAGCAGTTCTTC